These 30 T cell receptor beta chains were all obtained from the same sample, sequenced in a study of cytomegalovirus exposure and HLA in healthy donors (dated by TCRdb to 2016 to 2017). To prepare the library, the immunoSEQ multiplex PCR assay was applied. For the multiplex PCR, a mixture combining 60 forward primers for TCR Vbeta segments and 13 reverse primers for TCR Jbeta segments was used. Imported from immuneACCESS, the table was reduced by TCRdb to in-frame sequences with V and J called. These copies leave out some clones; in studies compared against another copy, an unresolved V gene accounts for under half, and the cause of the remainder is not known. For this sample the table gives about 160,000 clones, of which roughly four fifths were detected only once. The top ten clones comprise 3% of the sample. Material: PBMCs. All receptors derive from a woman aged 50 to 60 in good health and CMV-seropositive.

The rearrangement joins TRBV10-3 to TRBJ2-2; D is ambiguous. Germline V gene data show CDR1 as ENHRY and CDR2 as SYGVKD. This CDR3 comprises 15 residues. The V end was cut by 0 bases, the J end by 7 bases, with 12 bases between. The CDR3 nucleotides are TGTGCCATCAGTGAGTCGACGCCTGAGGTCGGGGAGCTGTTTTTT. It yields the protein CAISESTPEVGELFF.

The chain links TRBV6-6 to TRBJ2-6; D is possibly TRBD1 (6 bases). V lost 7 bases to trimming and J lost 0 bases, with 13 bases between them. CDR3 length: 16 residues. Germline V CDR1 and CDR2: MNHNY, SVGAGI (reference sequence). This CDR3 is CASTSLQGSGANVLTF. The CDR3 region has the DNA TGTGCCAGCACTTCCCTACAGGGCTCTGGGGCCAACGTCCTGACTTTC.

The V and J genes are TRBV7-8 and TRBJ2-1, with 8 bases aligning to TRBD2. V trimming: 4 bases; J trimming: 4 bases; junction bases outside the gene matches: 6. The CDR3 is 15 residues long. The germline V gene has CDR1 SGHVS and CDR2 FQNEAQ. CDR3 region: CASSSGGGGYNEQFF. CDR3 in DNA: TGTGCCAGCAGCTCGGGCGGCGGGGGGTACAATGAGCAGTTCTTC.

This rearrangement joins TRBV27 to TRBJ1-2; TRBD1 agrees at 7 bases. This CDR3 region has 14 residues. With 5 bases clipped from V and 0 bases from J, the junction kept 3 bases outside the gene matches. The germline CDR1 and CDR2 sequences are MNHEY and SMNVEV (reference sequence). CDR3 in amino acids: CASSLGTANYGYTF. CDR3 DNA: TGTGCCAGCAGTCTGGGGACAGCTAACTATGGCTACACCTTC.

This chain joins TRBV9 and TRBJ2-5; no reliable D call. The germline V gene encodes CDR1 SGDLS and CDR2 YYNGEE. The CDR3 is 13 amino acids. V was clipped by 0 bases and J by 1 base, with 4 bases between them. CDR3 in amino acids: CASSVDSQETQYF. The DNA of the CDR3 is TGTGCCAGCAGCGTAGACAGCCAAGAGACCCAGTACTTC.

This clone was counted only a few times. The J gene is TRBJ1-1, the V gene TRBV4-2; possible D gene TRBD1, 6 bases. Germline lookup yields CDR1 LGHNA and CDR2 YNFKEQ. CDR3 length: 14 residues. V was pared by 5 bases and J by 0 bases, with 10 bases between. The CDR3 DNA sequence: TGTGCCAGCAGCTTAGGGGGAATGAACACTGAAGCTTTCTTT. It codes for CASSLGGMNTEAFF.

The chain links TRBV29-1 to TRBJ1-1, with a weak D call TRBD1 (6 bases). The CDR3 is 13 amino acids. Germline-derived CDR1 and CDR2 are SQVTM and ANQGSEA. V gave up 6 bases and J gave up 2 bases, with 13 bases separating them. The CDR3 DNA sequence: TGCAGCGTCCTCGAGGACAGTAACACTGAAGCTTTCTTT. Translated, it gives CSVLEDSNTEAFF.

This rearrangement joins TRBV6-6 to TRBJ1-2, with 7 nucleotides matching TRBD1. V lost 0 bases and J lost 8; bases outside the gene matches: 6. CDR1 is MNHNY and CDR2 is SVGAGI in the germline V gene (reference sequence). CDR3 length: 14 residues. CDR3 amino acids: CASSYSSRGSGYTF. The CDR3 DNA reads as TGTGCCAGCAGTTACTCGTCCAGGGGGAGCGGCTACACCTTC.

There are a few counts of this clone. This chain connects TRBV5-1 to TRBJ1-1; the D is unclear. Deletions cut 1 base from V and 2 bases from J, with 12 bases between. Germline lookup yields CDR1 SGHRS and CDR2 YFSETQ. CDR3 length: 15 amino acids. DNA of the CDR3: TGCGCCAGCAGCTTGTCGACACAATTTAACACTGAAGCTTTCTTT. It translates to CASSLSTQFNTEAFF.

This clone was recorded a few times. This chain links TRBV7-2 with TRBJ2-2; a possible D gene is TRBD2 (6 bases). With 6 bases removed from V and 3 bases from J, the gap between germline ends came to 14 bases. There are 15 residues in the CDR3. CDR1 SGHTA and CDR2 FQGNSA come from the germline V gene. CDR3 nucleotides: TGTGCCAGCAGTCCCGGGACTTCCCACACCGGGGAGCTGTTTTTT. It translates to CASSPGTSHTGELFF.

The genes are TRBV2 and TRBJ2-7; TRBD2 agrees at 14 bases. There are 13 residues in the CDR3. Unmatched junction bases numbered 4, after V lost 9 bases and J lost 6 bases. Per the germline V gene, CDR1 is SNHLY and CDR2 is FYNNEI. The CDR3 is CARGTSGGSEQYF. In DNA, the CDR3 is TGTGCCAGAGGGACTAGCGGGGGAAGCGAGCAGTACTTC.

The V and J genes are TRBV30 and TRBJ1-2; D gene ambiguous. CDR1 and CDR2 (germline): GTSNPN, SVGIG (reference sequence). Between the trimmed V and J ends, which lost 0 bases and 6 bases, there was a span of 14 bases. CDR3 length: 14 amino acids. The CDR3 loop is CAWSVGGSENGYTF. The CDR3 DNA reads TGTGCCTGGAGTGTGGGAGGATCCGAAAATGGCTACACCTTC. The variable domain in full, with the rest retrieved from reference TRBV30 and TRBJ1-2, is SQTIHQWPATLVQPVGSPLSLECTVEGTSNPNLYWYRQAAGRGLQLLFYSVGIGQISSEVPQNLSASRPQDRQFILSSKKLLLSDSGFYLCAWSVGGSENGYTFGSGTRLTVV.

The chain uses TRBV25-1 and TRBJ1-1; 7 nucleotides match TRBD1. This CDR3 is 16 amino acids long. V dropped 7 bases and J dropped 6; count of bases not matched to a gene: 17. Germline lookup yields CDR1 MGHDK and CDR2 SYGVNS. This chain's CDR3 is CASTPSGTVLHPEAFF. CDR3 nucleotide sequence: TGTGCCAGCACCCCCTCCGGGACAGTACTTCACCCTGAAGCTTTCTTT.

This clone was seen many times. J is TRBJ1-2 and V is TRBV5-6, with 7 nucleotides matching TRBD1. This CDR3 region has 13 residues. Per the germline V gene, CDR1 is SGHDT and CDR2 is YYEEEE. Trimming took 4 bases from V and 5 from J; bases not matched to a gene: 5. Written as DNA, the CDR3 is TGTGCCAGCAGCGAGGGACAGAGGTATGGCTACACCTTC. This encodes CASSEGQRYGYTF.

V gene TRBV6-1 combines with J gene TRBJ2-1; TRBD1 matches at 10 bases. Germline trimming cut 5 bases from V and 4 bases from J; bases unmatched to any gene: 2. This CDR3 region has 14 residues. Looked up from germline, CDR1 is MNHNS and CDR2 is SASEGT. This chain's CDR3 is CASSRDRGYNEQFF. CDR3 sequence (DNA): TGTGCCAGCAGTAGGGACAGGGGATACAATGAGCAGTTCTTC.

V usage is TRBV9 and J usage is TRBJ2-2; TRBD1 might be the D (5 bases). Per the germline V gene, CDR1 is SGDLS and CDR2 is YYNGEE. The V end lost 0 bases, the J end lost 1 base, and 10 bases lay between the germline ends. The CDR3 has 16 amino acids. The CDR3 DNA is TGTGCCAGCAGCGTAGCTACGACAGAGAACACCGGGGAGCTGTTTTTT. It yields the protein CASSVATTENTGELFF.

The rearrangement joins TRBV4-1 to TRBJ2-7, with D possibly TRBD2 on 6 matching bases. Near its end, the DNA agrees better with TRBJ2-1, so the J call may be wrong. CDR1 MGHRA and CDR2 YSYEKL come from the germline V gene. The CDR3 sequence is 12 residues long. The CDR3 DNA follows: TGCGCCAGCAGCCGCGGGGACCGAGAGCAGTTCTTC. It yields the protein CASSRGDREQFF.

The CDR3: CASSLQGYGYTF. The CDR3 region has the DNA TGTGCCAGCAGCCTCCAGGGATATGGCTACACCTTC. This chain connects TRBV11-2 to TRBJ1-2; a possible D gene is TRBD1 (5 bases). The V end was cut by 5 bases, the J end by 5 bases, with 9 bases between. This CDR3 has 12 residues. Germline CDR1 SGHAT, CDR2 FQNNGV.

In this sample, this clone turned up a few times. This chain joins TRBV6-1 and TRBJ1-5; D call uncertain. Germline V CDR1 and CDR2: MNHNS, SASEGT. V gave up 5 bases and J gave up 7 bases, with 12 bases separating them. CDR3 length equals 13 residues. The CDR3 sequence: CASSPSVKQPQHF. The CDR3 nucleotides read TGTGCCAGCAGTCCCTCAGTTAAACAGCCCCAGCATTTT.

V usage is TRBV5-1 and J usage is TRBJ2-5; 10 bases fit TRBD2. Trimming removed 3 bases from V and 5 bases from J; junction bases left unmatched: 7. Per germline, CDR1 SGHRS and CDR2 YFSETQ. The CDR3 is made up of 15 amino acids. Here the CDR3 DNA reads TGCGCCAGCAGCTGGAGCGGGGGGGCCGGGGAGACCCAGTACTTC. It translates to CASSWSGGAGETQYF. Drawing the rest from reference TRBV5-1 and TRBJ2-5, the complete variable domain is KAGVTQTPRYLIKTRGQQVTLSCSPISGHRSVSWYQQTPGQGLQFLFEYFSETQRNKGNFPGRFSGRQFSNSRSEMNVSTLELGDSALYLCASSWSGGAGETQYFGPGTRLLVL.

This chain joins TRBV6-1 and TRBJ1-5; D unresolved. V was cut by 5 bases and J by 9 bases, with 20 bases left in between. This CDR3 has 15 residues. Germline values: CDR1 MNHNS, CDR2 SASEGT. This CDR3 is CASSLSAALIPPQHF. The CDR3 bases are TGTGCCAGCAGTCTTTCTGCGGCCCTGATTCCGCCCCAGCATTTT.

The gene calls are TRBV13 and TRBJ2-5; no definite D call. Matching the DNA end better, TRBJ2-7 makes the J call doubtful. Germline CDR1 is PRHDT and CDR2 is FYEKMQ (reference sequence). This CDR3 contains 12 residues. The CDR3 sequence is CASSLSNYEQYF. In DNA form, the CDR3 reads TGTGCCAGCAGCTTATCCAACTACGAGCAGTACTTC.

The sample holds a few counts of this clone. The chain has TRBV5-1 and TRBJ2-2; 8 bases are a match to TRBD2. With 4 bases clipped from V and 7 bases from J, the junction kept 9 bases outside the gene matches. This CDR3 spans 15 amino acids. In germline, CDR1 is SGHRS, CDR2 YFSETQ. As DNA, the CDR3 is TGCGCCAGCAGCACATCGGGAGGGGAGGTCGGGGAGCTGTTTTTT. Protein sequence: CASSTSGGEVGELFF.

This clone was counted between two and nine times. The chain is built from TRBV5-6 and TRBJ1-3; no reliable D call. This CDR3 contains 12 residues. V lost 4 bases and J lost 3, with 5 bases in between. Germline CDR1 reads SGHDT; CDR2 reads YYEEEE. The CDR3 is CASSVGGNTIYF. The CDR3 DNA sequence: TGTGCCAGCAGCGTCGGTGGAAACACCATATATTTT.

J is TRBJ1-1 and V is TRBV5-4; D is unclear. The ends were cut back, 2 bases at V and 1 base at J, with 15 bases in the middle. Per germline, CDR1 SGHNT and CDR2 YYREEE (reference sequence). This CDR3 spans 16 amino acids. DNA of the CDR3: TGTGCCAGCAGCTTTACCGCGGGTCTAGGGAACACTGAAGCTTTCTTT. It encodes CASSFTAGLGNTEAFF.

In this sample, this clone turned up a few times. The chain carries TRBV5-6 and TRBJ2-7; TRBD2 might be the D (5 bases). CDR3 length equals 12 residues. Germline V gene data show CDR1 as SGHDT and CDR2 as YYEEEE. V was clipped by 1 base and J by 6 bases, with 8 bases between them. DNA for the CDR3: TGTGCCAGCAGCTTGCCGGGGTTCGAGCAGTACTTC. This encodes CASSLPGFEQYF.

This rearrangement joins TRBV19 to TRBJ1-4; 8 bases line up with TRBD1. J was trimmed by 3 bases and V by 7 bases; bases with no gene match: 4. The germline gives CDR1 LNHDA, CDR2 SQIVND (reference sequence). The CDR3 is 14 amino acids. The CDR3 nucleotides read TGTGCCAGTACCCGGACAGGGTCTAATGAAAAACTGTTTTTT. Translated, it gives CASTRTGSNEKLFF.

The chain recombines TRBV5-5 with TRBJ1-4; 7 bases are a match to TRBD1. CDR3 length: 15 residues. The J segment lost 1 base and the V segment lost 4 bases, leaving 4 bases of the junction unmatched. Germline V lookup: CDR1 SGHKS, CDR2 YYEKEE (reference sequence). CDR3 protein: CASSTYRGTNEKLFF. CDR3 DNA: TGTGCCAGCAGCACCTACAGGGGAACTAATGAAAAACTGTTTTTT.

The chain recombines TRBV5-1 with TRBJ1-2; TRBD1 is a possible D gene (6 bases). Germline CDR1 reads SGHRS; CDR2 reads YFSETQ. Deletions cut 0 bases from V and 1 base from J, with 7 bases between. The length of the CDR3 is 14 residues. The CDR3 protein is CASSLGQDNYGYTF. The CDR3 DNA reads TGCGCCAGCAGCTTGGGACAGGATAACTATGGCTACACCTTC.

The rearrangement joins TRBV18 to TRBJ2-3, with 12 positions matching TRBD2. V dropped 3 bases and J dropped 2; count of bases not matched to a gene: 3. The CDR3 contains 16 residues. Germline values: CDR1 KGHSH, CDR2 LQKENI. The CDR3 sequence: CASSPGLAGTTDTQYF. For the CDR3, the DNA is TGTGCCAGCTCACCGGGACTAGCGGGCACCACAGATACGCAGTATTTT.